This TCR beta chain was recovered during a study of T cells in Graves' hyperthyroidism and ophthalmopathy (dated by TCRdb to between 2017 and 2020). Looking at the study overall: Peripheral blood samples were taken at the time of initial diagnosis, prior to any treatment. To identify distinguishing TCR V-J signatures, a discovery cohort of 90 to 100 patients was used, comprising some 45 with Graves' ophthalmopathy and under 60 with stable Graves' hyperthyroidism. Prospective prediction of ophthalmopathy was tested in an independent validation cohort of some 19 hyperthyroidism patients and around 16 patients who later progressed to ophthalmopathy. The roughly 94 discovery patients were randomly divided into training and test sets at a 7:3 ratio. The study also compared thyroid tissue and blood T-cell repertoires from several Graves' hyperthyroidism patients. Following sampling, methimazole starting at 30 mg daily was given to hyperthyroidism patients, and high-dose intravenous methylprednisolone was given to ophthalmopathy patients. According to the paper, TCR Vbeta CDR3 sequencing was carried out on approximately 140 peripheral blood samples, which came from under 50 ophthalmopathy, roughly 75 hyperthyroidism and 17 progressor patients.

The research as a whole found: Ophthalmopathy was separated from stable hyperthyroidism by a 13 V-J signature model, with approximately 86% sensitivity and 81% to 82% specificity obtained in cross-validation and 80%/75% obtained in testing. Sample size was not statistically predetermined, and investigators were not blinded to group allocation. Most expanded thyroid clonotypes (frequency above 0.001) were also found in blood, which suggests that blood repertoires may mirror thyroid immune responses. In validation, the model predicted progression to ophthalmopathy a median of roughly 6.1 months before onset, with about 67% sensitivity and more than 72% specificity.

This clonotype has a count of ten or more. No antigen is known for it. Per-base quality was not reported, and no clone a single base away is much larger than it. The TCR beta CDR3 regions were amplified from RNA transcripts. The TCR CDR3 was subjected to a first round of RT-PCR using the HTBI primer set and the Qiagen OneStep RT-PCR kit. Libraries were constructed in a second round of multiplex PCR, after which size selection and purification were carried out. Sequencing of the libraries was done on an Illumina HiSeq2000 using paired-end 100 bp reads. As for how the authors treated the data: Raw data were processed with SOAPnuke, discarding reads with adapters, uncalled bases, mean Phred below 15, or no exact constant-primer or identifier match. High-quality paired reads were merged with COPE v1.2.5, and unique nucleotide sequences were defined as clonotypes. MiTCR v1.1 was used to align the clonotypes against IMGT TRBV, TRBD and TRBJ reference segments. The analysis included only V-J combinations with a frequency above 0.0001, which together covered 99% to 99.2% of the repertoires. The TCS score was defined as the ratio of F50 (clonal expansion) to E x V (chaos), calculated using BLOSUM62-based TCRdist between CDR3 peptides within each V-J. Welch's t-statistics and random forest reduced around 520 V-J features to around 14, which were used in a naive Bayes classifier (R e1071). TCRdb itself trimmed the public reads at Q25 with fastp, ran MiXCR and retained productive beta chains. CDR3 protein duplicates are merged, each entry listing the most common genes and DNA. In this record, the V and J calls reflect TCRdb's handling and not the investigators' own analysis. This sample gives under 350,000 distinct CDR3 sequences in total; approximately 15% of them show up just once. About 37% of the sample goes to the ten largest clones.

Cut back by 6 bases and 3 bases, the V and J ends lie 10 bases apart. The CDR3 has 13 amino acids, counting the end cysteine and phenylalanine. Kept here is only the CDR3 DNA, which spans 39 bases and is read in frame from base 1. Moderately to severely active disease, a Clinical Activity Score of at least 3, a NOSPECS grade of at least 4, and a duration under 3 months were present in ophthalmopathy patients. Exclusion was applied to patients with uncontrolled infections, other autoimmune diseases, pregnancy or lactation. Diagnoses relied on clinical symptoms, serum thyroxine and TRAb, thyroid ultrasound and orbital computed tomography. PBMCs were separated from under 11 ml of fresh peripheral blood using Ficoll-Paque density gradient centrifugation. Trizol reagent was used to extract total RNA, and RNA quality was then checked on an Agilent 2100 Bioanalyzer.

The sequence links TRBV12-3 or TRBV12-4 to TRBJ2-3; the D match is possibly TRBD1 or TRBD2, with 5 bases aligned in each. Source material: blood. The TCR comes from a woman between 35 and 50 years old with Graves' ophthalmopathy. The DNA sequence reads TGTGCCAGCAGGGGGGACGGTACAGATACGCAGTATTTT. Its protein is CASRGDGTDTQYF.